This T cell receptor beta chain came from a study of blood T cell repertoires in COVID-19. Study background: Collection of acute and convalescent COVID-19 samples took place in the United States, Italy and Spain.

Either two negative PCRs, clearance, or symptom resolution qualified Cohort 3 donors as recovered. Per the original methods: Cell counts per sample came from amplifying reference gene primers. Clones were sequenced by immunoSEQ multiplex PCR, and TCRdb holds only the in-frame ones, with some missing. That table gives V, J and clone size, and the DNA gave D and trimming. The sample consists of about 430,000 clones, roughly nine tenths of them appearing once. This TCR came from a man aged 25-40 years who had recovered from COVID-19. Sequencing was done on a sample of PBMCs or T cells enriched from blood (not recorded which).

The CDR3 sequence is CAWSVGQGVYEQYF. The CDR3 nucleotides are TGTGCCTGGAGTGTAGGACAGGGAGTCTACGAGCAGTACTTC. The chain joins TRBV30 to TRBJ2-7; TRBD1 agrees at 8 bases. Germline values: CDR1 GTSNPN, CDR2 SVGIG (reference sequence). The V and J ends lost 0 bases and 3 bases, in that order; junction bases with no gene match: 4. The CDR3 length is 14 residues.